These 8 T cell receptor beta chains were sequenced from one sample in a study of blood T cell repertoires in COVID-19. Sequencing was performed with immunoSEQ multiplex PCR; in TCRdb, only in-frame clones are kept and a portion is missing. The repertoire includes 60,000 to 80,000 clones, about 91% of them detected once, and 5.5% to 7% sits in the top ten. The sequenced sample was peripheral blood. The receptors stem from a woman in her seventies with acute or convalescent COVID-19.

The rearrangement uses TRBV28 and TRBJ1-1; TRBD1 agrees at 10 bases. The junction had 5 bases not matched to a gene; V was cut back by 5 bases and J by 5 bases. CDR3 length: 14 amino acids. Germline V lookup: CDR1 MDHEN, CDR2 SYDVKM. CDR3 bases: TGTGCCAGCAGTCAAGGACAGGGGGTTACTGAAGCTTTCTTT. Translated, it gives CASSQGQGVTEAFF.

The CDR3: CASSLMGANSNQPQHF. As DNA, the CDR3 is TGTGCCAGCAGCCTCATGGGGGCAAATAGCAATCAGCCCCAGCATTTT. The chain recombines TRBV7-2 with TRBJ1-5; D is possibly TRBD1 (6 bases). The CDR3 has 16 amino acids. V shed 5 bases and J shed 0 bases, with 14 bases lying between them. CDR1 and CDR2 (germline): SGHTA, FQGNSA.

The gene calls are TRBV27 and TRBJ1-4; no definite D call. Trimming cost V 2 bases and J 5 bases, with 18 bases left between them. The CDR3 has 17 residues. CDR1 MNHEY and CDR2 SMNVEV come from the germline V gene (reference sequence). CDR3 sequence (DNA): TGTGCCAGCAGTTTAAATTGGAGGGTTTCTGGGAATGAAAAACTGTTTTTT. It encodes CASSLNWRVSGNEKLFF. The whole variable domain, remainder taken from reference TRBV27 and TRBJ1-4, is EAQVTQNPRYLITVTGKKLTVTCSQNMNHEYMSWYRQDPGLGLRQIYYSMNVEVTDKGDVPEGYKVSRKEKRNFPLILESPSPNQTSLYFCASSLNWRVSGNEKLFFGSGTQLSVL.

The chain uses TRBV6-5 and TRBJ1-5; TRBD1 agrees at 7 bases. CDR1 and CDR2 from the germline V gene are MNHEY and SVGAGI. V dropped 8 bases and J dropped 9; count of bases not matched to a gene: 13. CDR3 length: 14 amino acids. CDR3 sequence (DNA): TGTGCCAGCTTAAGGGGACAGACTTTTGGGCCCCAGCATTTT. It encodes CASLRGQTFGPQHF.

The rearrangement joins TRBV7-6 to TRBJ1-1, with D hard to call. Germline V gene sequence: CDR1 SGHVS, CDR2 FNYEAQ. The CDR3 is 16 residues long. Trimming shortened V by 1 base and J by 4 bases, and 16 bases separated the two germline ends. For the CDR3, the DNA is TGTGCCAGCAGCTTAGAGCTAGGGAGATTCGCCACTGAAGCTTTCTTT. Its protein is CASSLELGRFATEAFF.

This sequence joins TRBV9 and TRBJ1-4; unclear D gene. The CDR3 is 15 residues long. V lost 0 bases and J lost 5, with 11 bases in between. The germline V gene has CDR1 SGDLS and CDR2 YYNGEE. CDR3 bases: TGTGCCAGCAGCGTAGGGGCGGGGATCAATGAAAAACTGTTTTTT. It is translated as CASSVGAGINEKLFF.

The chain combines TRBV7-8 with TRBJ1-1; D is unclear. CDR3 size: 13 residues. CDR1 SGHVS and CDR2 FQNEAQ come from the germline V gene. V dropped 4 bases and J dropped 6 bases, with 12 bases sitting between them. The CDR3 region has the DNA TGTGCCAGCAGCTCCACGATGGCCGCTGAAGCTTTCTTT. It is translated as CASSSTMAAEAFF.

The CDR3 reads CASSPVPGQGPNYGYTF. The CDR3 bases are TGTGCCAGCAGCCCCGTCCCGGGACAGGGGCCTAACTATGGCTACACCTTC. This chain uses TRBV7-2 with TRBJ1-2; 10 bases are a match to TRBD1. Unmatched junction bases numbered 9, after V lost 5 bases and J lost 0 bases. The CDR3 length is 17 residues. In germline, CDR1 is SGHTA, CDR2 FQGNSA.